Shown below are 23 T cell receptor beta chains from a single sample sequenced in a study of T cells in Graves' hyperthyroidism and ophthalmopathy. TCR beta CDR3 sequences were amplified from RNA transcripts. HTBI primers drove first-round RT-PCR of the TCR CDR3. Each CDR3 protein gets one entry after TCRdb re-called the multiplex PCR reads with MiXCR. The sample lists hundreds of thousands of distinct CDR3 sequences, approximately 14% seen once, with around 12% in the top ten. The specimen sequenced was blood. These receptor sequences come from a woman between 45 and 65 years old with Graves' ophthalmopathy.

This clonotype was seen ten or more times. Written as DNA, the CDR3 is TGCGCCAGCAGTGTGACTAGCGGGGACCCTACCGGGGAGCTGTTTTTT. This translates into CASSVTSGDPTGELFF. The chain employs TRBV5-1 and TRBJ2-2; 11 bases align to TRBD2. V was clipped by 5 bases and J by 5 bases; unmatched bases: 8. The CDR3 has 16 amino acids. Germline-derived CDR1 and CDR2 are SGHRS and YFSETQ.

This clonotype showed up many times. The chain combines TRBV29-1 with TRBJ2-7, with TRBD1 identical over 8 bases. Unmatched junction bases numbered 4, after V lost 4 bases and J lost 2 bases. Germline CDR1 reads SQVTM; CDR2 reads ANQGSEA. CDR3 length: 13 amino acids. The CDR3 protein is CSVGRQGTYEQYF. The CDR3 DNA follows: TGCAGCGTTGGTAGACAGGGGACCTACGAGCAGTACTTC.

This clonotype was seen a few times. The J gene is TRBJ2-1, the V gene TRBV5-1; 12 nucleotides match TRBD2. Trimming removed 4 bases from V and 1 base from J; junction bases left unmatched: 6. The CDR3 is made up of 17 amino acids. The germline CDR1 and CDR2 sequences are SGHRS and YFSETQ. This CDR3 reads CASSPRLAGESYNEQFF. CDR3 DNA sequence: TGCGCCAGCAGCCCTCGACTAGCGGGAGAATCCTACAATGAGCAGTTCTTC. Variable domain in full (rest from reference TRBV5-1 and TRBJ2-1): KAGVTQTPRYLIKTRGQQVTLSCSPISGHRSVSWYQQTPGQGLQFLFEYFSETQRNKGNFPGRFSGRQFSNSRSEMNVSTLELGDSALYLCASSPRLAGESYNEQFFGPGTRLTVL.

This clonotype was recorded at least ten times. CDR3: CATTGTGNYGYTF. CDR3 DNA sequence: TGTGCCACTACCGGGACAGGGAACTATGGCTACACCTTC. The chain couples TRBV28 to TRBJ1-2; TRBD1 matches at 9 bases. From germline, CDR1 is MDHEN and CDR2 SYDVKM. The CDR3 contains 13 residues. Trimming took 10 bases from V and 2 from J; bases not matched to a gene: 5.

Ten or more counts support this clonotype. The chain couples TRBV9 to TRBJ2-1; 9 bases align to TRBD1. The CDR3 is 15 residues long. The V segment lost 7 bases and the J segment 4 bases; nucleotides outside the gene matches: 9. The germline gives CDR1 SGDLS, CDR2 YYNGEE. The CDR3 DNA reads TGTGCCAGCGGTTACCCCGACAGGGGGTACAATGAGCAGTTCTTC. Protein sequence: CASGYPDRGYNEQFF.

The chain couples TRBV6-2 or TRBV6-3 to TRBJ2-1; 11 nucleotides line up with TRBD2. The V gene's germline CDR1 is MNHEY and CDR2 SVGEGT. The CDR3 extends over 15 amino acids. The ends lost 4 bases at V and 8 bases at J; junction bases unmatched: 7. This CDR3 is CASSFLAGGVYEQFF. The CDR3 coding sequence is TGTGCCAGCAGTTTCCTAGCGGGAGGTGTATATGAGCAGTTCTTC.

In this sample, this clonotype turned up many times. This rearrangement joins TRBV7-2 to TRBJ1-5; maybe TRBD1 (6 bases). The CDR3 length is 14 residues. V was shortened by 3 bases and J by 7 bases, with 13 bases between the two germline ends. The germline CDR1 and CDR2 sequences are SGHTA and FQGNSA. The CDR3 bases are TGTGCCAGCAGCTTGGTGGGGGCTGGGCAGCCCCAGCATTTT. Amino acids: CASSLVGAGQPQHF.

This clonotype was counted many times. This sequence joins TRBV7-2 and TRBJ2-7; D gene unclear. Looked up from germline, CDR1 is SGHTA and CDR2 is FQGNSA. V was clipped by 4 bases and J by 5 bases, with 6 bases between them. The CDR3 runs to 11 residues. CDR3 sequence (DNA): TGTGCCAGCAGCTCGGTTAACGAGCAGTACTTC. Amino acids: CASSSVNEQYF.

The sample holds many counts of this clonotype. The chain has TRBV20-1 and TRBJ2-3, with 15 bases identical to TRBD2. The germline CDR1 and CDR2 sequences are DFQATT and SNEGSKA (reference sequence). This CDR3 spans 14 amino acids. Trimming removed 6 bases from V and 6 bases from J; junction bases left unmatched: 4. The CDR3 coding sequence is TGCAGTGCCCGGACTAGCGGGAGGGCCGATACGCAGTATTTT. It specifies CSARTSGRADTQYF.

The V call is TRBV27, the J call TRBJ1-2, with 9 bases that match TRBD1. The CDR3 covers 13 residues. CDR1 and CDR2 from the germline V gene are MNHEY and SMNVEV (reference sequence). With V trimmed by 3 bases and J by 8 bases, 4 bases remained unmatched. The CDR3 coding sequence is TGTGCCAGCAGTTTCCGGGACAGGGAAGGCTACACCTTC. This gives the protein CASSFRDREGYTF.

The rearrangement joins TRBV29-1 to TRBJ2-7; D could derive from TRBD1 or TRBD2 (6 bases each). The CDR3 runs to 13 residues. Germline assignment: CDR1 SQVTM and CDR2 ANQGSEA. V lost 3 bases to trimming and J lost 0 bases, with 9 bases between them. The CDR3 protein is CSVEGGHSYEQYF. DNA for the CDR3: TGCAGCGTTGAGGGGGGACACTCCTACGAGCAGTACTTC.

This clonotype was counted at least ten times. The chain has TRBV7-9 and TRBJ2-1, with 9 positions matching TRBD2. V was clipped by 1 base and J by 6 bases; unmatched bases: 4. The CDR3 loop spans 15 amino acids. In germline, CDR1 is SEHNR, CDR2 FQNEAQ (reference sequence). CDR3 sequence: CASSLVAGVGNEQFF. The CDR3 DNA reads TGTGCCAGCAGCTTAGTAGCGGGAGTAGGCAATGAGCAGTTCTTC.

The table lists this clonotype with many counts. The rearrangement links TRBV7-2 to TRBJ2-1, with a possible D match to TRBD2 (5 bases). There are 16 residues in the CDR3. The germline V and J ends were trimmed by 0 bases and 4 bases, with 13 bases remaining between them. Germline CDR1 and CDR2: SGHTA and FQGNSA. This CDR3 is CASSLAPASTYNEQFF. The CDR3 coding sequence is TGTGCCAGCAGCTTAGCGCCAGCTAGCACATACAATGAGCAGTTCTTC.

This clonotype was seen repeatedly, ten times or more. The chain recombines TRBV2 with TRBJ1-5; TRBD1 might be the D (5 bases). CDR1 SNHLY and CDR2 FYNNEI come from the germline V gene. Deletions cut 2 bases from V and 7 bases from J, with 15 bases between. The CDR3 length is 15 residues. In nucleotides, the CDR3 is TGTGCCAGCAGTGAACAGGGAAGGCTTGGGCAGCCCCAGCATTTT. Residues: CASSEQGRLGQPQHF. The whole variable domain, remainder taken from reference TRBV2 and TRBJ1-5, is EPEVTQTPSHQVTQMGQEVILRCVPISNHLYFYWYRQILGQKVEFLVSFYNNEISEKSEIFDDQFSVERPDGSNFTLKIRSTKLEDSAMYFCASSEQGRLGQPQHFGDGTRLSIL.

At least ten counts were recorded for this clonotype. V and J are TRBV4-1 and TRBJ2-7; D gene uncertain. Between the trimmed V and J ends, which lost 0 bases and 4 bases, there was a span of 7 bases. Germline-derived CDR1 and CDR2 are MGHRA and YSYEKL. The CDR3 spans 13 residues. The CDR3 sequence: CASSQDQAYEQYF. The CDR3, as DNA: TGCGCCAGCAGCCAAGATCAAGCTTACGAGCAGTACTTC.

Ten or more counts support this clonotype. This chain connects TRBV20-1 to TRBJ1-1, with D unclear. In germline, CDR1 is DFQATT, CDR2 SNEGSKA (reference sequence). This CDR3 is 14 amino acids long. Trimming stripped 1 base from V and 3 bases from J, with 12 bases between. The CDR3 loop is CSARVGNRDTEAFF. Written as DNA, the CDR3 is TGCAGTGCTAGAGTAGGGAATCGCGACACTGAAGCTTTCTTT.

This clonotype was seen at least ten times. This chain connects TRBV7-2 to TRBJ1-6; D is undetermined. The CDR3 covers 12 residues. Germline V lookup: CDR1 SGHTA, CDR2 FQGNSA. The V end lost 2 bases, the J end lost 11 bases, and 7 bases lay between the germline ends. CDR3 residues: CASSLSPAPLHF. The DNA of the CDR3 is TGTGCCAGCAGCTTATCTCCGGCACCCCTCCACTTT.

This clonotype has at least ten counts. The chain joins TRBV20-1 to TRBJ2-7, with D possibly matching TRBD1 (5 bases). Looked up from germline, CDR1 is DFQATT and CDR2 is SNEGSKA (reference sequence). The V end lost 2 bases, the J end lost 7 bases, and 12 bases lay between the germline ends. CDR3 length: 12 residues. DNA for the CDR3: TGCAGTGCTAGATCCGACAGTACAGAGCAGTACTTC. It translates to CSARSDSTEQYF.

In this sample, this clonotype turned up a few times. The V gene is TRBV6-2 or TRBV6-3, the J gene TRBJ1-1; D might be TRBD1 (5 bases). Germline V gene data show CDR1 as MNHEY and CDR2 as SVGEGT. The CDR3 runs to 13 residues. V lost 2 bases and J lost 8, with 12 bases in between. The CDR3 DNA is TGTGCCAGCAGTTACGGAGACAGAGTGGAAGCTTTCTTT. Translated: CASSYGDRVEAFF.

The gene calls are TRBV27 and TRBJ2-7, with 14 nucleotides matching TRBD2. CDR1 MNHEY and CDR2 SMNVEV come from the germline V gene (reference sequence). This CDR3 region has 17 residues. J lost 3 bases, V lost 5 bases, and 9 bases had no gene match. The CDR3 sequence is CASSETGLAGAGYEQYF. The CDR3 DNA follows: TGTGCCAGCAGTGAAACGGGACTAGCGGGAGCGGGCTACGAGCAGTACTTC.

This chain uses TRBV20-1 with TRBJ2-1, with D possibly TRBD1 on 6 matching bases. The CDR3 extends over 14 amino acids. Germline-derived CDR1 and CDR2 are DFQATT and SNEGSKA (reference sequence). The V gene lost 0 bases and the J gene lost 5 bases, with 11 bases spanning the gap. CDR3 region: CSARDSGGNNEQFF. As DNA, the CDR3 is TGCAGTGCTAGAGATAGTGGGGGCAACAATGAGCAGTTCTTC.

This clonotype was observed at least ten times. The gene calls are TRBV29-1 and TRBJ2-5, with a tentative D call TRBD2 (5 bases). This CDR3 has 14 residues. Trimming shortened V by 4 bases and J by 1 base, and 13 bases separated the two germline ends. The germline CDR1 and CDR2 sequences are SQVTM and ANQGSEA. In DNA, the CDR3 is TGCAGCGTTGTTCGGGGTATGGTCCAAGAGACCCAGTACTTC. Translation: CSVVRGMVQETQYF.

This clonotype was observed at least ten times. The chain couples TRBV7-8 to TRBJ2-3; the match to TRBD2 covers 9 bases. The ends lost 5 bases at V and 5 bases at J; junction bases unmatched: 8. Looked up from germline, CDR1 is SGHVS and CDR2 is FQNEAQ. The CDR3 length is 15 residues. In DNA, the CDR3 is TGTGCCAGCAGCCGCGGCGGGAGGGCCGGAGATACGCAGTATTTT. It translates to CASSRGGRAGDTQYF.